Sequencing of this TCR beta chain was carried out in a study of early T cells in non-severe SARS-CoV-2 infection. Study-level information: Bulk RNA from unsorted whole blood was sequenced; chains were unpaired.

This clonotype was found many times. A single record per CDR3 protein comes from TCRdb applying MiXCR to the 5' RACE reads. The sample holds tens of thousands of distinct CDR3 sequences, about 5.2% seen once. Trimming pared 6 bases from V and 4 bases from J, leaving 16 bases between. Germline CDR1 is DFQATT and CDR2 is SNEGSKA (reference sequence). The CDR3 consists of 14 residues. The chain uses TRBV20-1 and TRBJ2-1, with D possibly being TRBD2 (5 bases). The clonotype was recovered from an adult who was a healthcare worker with PCR-confirmed SARS-CoV-2 infection or an uninfected control (not recorded which). This material consisted of whole blood, taken at baseline. The CDR3 loop is CSAREPGSYNEQFF. CDR3 in DNA: TGCAGTGCAAGGGAACCGGGATCATACAATGAGCAGTTCTTC.